Presented here are 20 T cell receptor beta chains from one specimen sequenced in a study of blood T cells in healthy people across ages. Primers used in a second PCR of about 7 to 11 cycles were a sample-barcoded 5' primer and a J-beta primer mix. TCRdb reprocessed the 5' RACE reads via MiXCR and lists one record per CDR3 protein. The table shows 1.5 million or so distinct CDR3 sequences, with roughly 43% occurring only once. Sequenced input: blood. Source of these receptors: a young woman in good health.

The chain has TRBV20-1 and TRBJ2-4; 9 bases are shared with TRBD2. Trimming took 6 bases from V and 5 from J; bases not matched to a gene: 17. The CDR3 runs 17 residues. Germline CDR1 DFQATT, CDR2 SNEGSKA (reference sequence). The CDR3 region is CSASSLTVSGSENIQYF. CDR3 DNA sequence: TGCAGTGCCAGCTCCCTGACTGTTAGCGGGAGCGAAAACATTCAGTACTTC.

The sample holds a few counts of this clonotype. The chain links TRBV29-1 to TRBJ1-2; tentatively, D is TRBD1 (6 bases). Per germline, CDR1 SQVTM and CDR2 ANQGSEA. Between the trimmed V and J ends, which lost 3 bases and 3 bases, there was a span of 17 bases. This CDR3 is built from 15 residues. CDR3 region: CSVDLVRTGHYGYTF. The CDR3 bases are TGCAGCGTTGACCTAGTGAGAACAGGGCACTATGGCTACACCTTC.

The chain uses TRBV5-1 and TRBJ1-1; D gene ambiguous. V lost 2 bases and J 4 bases, leaving 9 bases between the germline ends. Per germline, CDR1 SGHRS and CDR2 YFSETQ. The CDR3 has 13 amino acids. The CDR3 bases are TGCGCCAGCAGCTTTGAGGCTGGCACTGAAGCTTTCTTT. Protein sequence: CASSFEAGTEAFF.

The CDR3: CASSLAGTSISGANVLTF. The CDR3 DNA sequence: TGCGCCAGCAGCTTGGCCGGGACATCTATCTCTGGGGCCAACGTCCTGACTTTC. The rearrangement links TRBV5-1 to TRBJ2-6, with a tentative D call TRBD1 (6 bases). This CDR3 has 18 amino acids. Trimming pared 0 bases from V and 0 bases from J, leaving 13 bases between. Per the germline V gene, CDR1 is SGHRS and CDR2 is YFSETQ. The entire variable domain, with the rest obtained from reference TRBV5-1 and TRBJ2-6, is as follows: KAGVTQTPRYLIKTRGQQVTLSCSPISGHRSVSWYQQTPGQGLQFLFEYFSETQRNKGNFPGRFSGRQFSNSRSEMNVSTLELGDSALYLCASSLAGTSISGANVLTFGAGSRLTVL.

A single count supports this clonotype. The chain carries TRBV5-1 and TRBJ2-5, with D perhaps being TRBD1 or TRBD2 (6 bases each). The CDR3 is 15 residues long. The germline CDR1 and CDR2 sequences are SGHRS and YFSETQ. The V and J ends lost 4 bases and 5 bases respectively, with 18 bases between them. The CDR3 reads CASSTSQGGRETQYF. The CDR3, as DNA: TGCGCCAGCAGCACCTCACAGGGAGGAAGGGAGACCCAGTACTTC.

In its sample, this clonotype was seen a few times. This chain uses TRBV7-2 with TRBJ1-1, with D unclear. This CDR3 is 15 amino acids long. V lost 2 bases, J lost 4 bases, and 14 bases lay in between. CDR1 is SGHTA and CDR2 is FQGNSA in the germline V gene. CDR3 loop: CASSLNSRSGTEAFF. The CDR3 coding sequence is TGTGCCAGCAGCTTAAATTCTAGATCAGGCACTGAAGCTTTCTTT.

In this sample, this clonotype turned up a few times. The genes are TRBV14 and TRBJ1-2; 7 bases match TRBD1. The CDR3 has 14 amino acids. After removal of 2 bases from V and 5 bases from J, the junction contained 5 bases not matched to a gene. Germline-derived CDR1 and CDR2 are SGHDN and FVKESK. CDR3 DNA sequence: TGTGCCAGCAGCCAATCGCCAGGGGGGTATGGCTACACCTTC. It encodes CASSQSPGGYGYTF.

This chain links TRBV9 with TRBJ2-3; 7 nucleotides match TRBD1. V dropped 3 bases and J dropped 4; count of bases not matched to a gene: 8. CDR1 is SGDLS and CDR2 is YYNGEE in the germline V gene. The length of the CDR3 is 15 residues. CDR3: CASSATGTMADTQYF. As DNA, the CDR3 is TGTGCCAGCAGCGCGACAGGGACGATGGCAGATACGCAGTATTTT.

V gene TRBV7-9 combines with J gene TRBJ2-3, with D unclear. Per germline, CDR1 SEHNR and CDR2 FQNEAQ (reference sequence). This CDR3 contains 14 residues. Trimming took 0 bases from V and 6 from J, leaving 10 bases between them. The CDR3 loop reads CASSLAFLRDTQYF. The CDR3 nucleotides read TGTGCCAGCAGCTTAGCATTTCTTCGGGATACGCAGTATTTT.

This clonotype turned up a few times. The V call is TRBV29-1, the J call TRBJ1-1, with D maybe TRBD1 (5 bases). CDR3 length: 13 residues. Germline V gene lookup returns CDR1 SQVTM and CDR2 ANQGSEA. The V and J ends lost 1 base and 4 bases respectively, with 10 bases between them. CDR3 residues: CSVEGTRSTEAFF. The CDR3 bases are TGCAGCGTTGAAGGGACAAGGTCCACTGAAGCTTTCTTT.

The gene calls are TRBV18 and TRBJ1-2; D remains unclear. The germline V gene encodes CDR1 KGHSH and CDR2 LQKENI. This CDR3 spans 13 amino acids. V dropped 2 bases and J dropped 6 bases, with 10 bases sitting between them. CDR3 protein: CASSPAGGNGYTF. CDR3 in DNA: TGTGCCAGCTCACCAGCTGGAGGGAATGGCTACACCTTC.

The chain links TRBV27 to TRBJ2-7; D gene unclear. This CDR3 has 14 residues. V was pared by 7 bases and J by 1 base, with 14 bases between. Per the germline V gene, CDR1 is MNHEY and CDR2 is SMNVEV (reference sequence). The CDR3 DNA is TGTGCCAGCAATTTCCAGGACGGATCCTACGAGCAGTACTTC. Its protein is CASNFQDGSYEQYF.

A few counts support this clonotype. The rearrangement links TRBV5-1 to TRBJ2-1; D is perhaps TRBD1 or TRBD2 (5 bases each). Germline lookup yields CDR1 SGHRS and CDR2 YFSETQ. Trimming removed 0 bases from V and 4 bases from J, with 14 bases in between. This CDR3 region has 16 residues. CDR3 amino acids: CASSLAMGVRYNEQFF. DNA for the CDR3: TGCGCCAGCAGCTTGGCAATGGGGGTTCGGTACAATGAGCAGTTCTTC.

V gene TRBV4-3 combines with J gene TRBJ1-1, with unresolved D. Germline CDR1 reads LGHNA; CDR2 reads YSLEER. The CDR3 sequence is 15 residues long. With 0 bases removed from V and 10 bases from J, the gap between germline ends came to 18 bases. The CDR3 sequence is CASSQERQRWVGAFF. DNA for the CDR3: TGCGCCAGCAGCCAAGAGAGGCAGAGGTGGGTGGGAGCTTTCTTT.

J is TRBJ1-2 and V is TRBV4-3; 11 nucleotides match TRBD1. Germline lookup yields CDR1 LGHNA and CDR2 YSLEER. The junction had 5 bases not matched to a gene; V was cut back by 1 base and J by 10 bases. The length of the CDR3 is 14 residues. The CDR3 nucleotides read TGCGCCAGCAGCCAAGTTGGGACAGGGGGGGACTACACCTTC. Protein product: CASSQVGTGGDYTF.

This sequence joins TRBV4-1 and TRBJ2-7; weak D call: TRBD1 (5 bases). The V gene's germline CDR1 is MGHRA and CDR2 YSYEKL. The ends were cut back, 5 bases at V and 7 bases at J, with 18 bases in the middle. The CDR3 consists of 14 residues. As DNA, the CDR3 is TGCGCCAGCAGCTATTCCCCCAGGGCCCCTGAGCAGTACTTC. This gives the protein CASSYSPRAPEQYF.

In this sample, this clonotype turned up a few times. The chain combines TRBV7-2 with TRBJ1-1; 7 bases are shared with TRBD1. The germline V gene has CDR1 SGHTA and CDR2 FQGNSA. This CDR3 spans 14 amino acids. V shed 7 bases and J 5 bases; nucleotides not matched to a gene: 10. The CDR3 region is CASTVGGVWTEAFF. Written as DNA, the CDR3 is TGTGCCAGCACTGTAGGGGGCGTGTGGACTGAAGCTTTCTTT. Variable domain in full (rest from reference TRBV7-2 and TRBJ1-1): GAGVSQSPSNKVTEKGKDVELRCDPISGHTALYWYRQSLGQGLEFLIYFQGNSAPDKSGLPSDRFSAERTGGSVSTLTIQRTQQEDSAVYLCASTVGGVWTEAFFGQGTRLTVV.

The rearrangement uses TRBV7-9 and TRBJ1-4; D remains ambiguous. The CDR3 consists of 10 residues. The V gene's germline CDR1 is SEHNR and CDR2 FQNEAQ (reference sequence). Trimming pared 5 bases from V and 12 bases from J, leaving 7 bases between. The CDR3 protein is CASSPPELFF. The DNA of the CDR3 is TGTGCCAGCAGCCCACCAGAACTGTTTTTT.

The sample holds a few counts of this clonotype. The chain combines TRBV29-1 with TRBJ1-1; D call uncertain. The V gene lost 4 bases and the J gene lost 1 base, with 10 bases spanning the gap. The germline gives CDR1 SQVTM, CDR2 ANQGSEA. The CDR3 length is 13 residues. In DNA form, the CDR3 reads TGCAGCGTTGGGGCCCGAAGGAACACTGAAGCTTTCTTT. It translates to CSVGARRNTEAFF. Drawing the rest from reference TRBV29-1 and TRBJ1-1, the complete variable domain is SAVISQKPSRDICQRGTSLTIQCQVDSQVTMMFWYRQQPGQSLTLIATANQGSEATYESGFVIDKFPISRPNLTFSTLTVSNMSPEDSSIYLCSVGARRNTEAFFGQGTRLTVV.

The chain links TRBV27 to TRBJ1-1; 7 bases fit TRBD1. V was pared by 6 bases and J by 2 bases, with 9 bases of the junction left unmatched. The CDR3 totals 15 residues. Germline V CDR1 and CDR2: MNHEY, SMNVEV (reference sequence). The CDR3: CASRPRDSRNTEAFF. CDR3 nucleotide sequence: TGTGCCAGCAGACCCCGGGACAGCCGCAACACTGAAGCTTTCTTT.